Below, one T cell receptor (beta chain) is given with its context. The antigen is not known. Here immunoSEQ multiplex PCR was the method, and the copy in TCRdb shows in-frame clones only, minus some. This table has about 110,000 clones, more than 85% appearing once. The data derive from a study of T cell responses to AZD1222 COVID-19 vaccine. Looking at the study overall: Second doses were pooled across both intervals (about 4 or about 12 weeks). Study outcomes and limitations: White British ancestry dominated among donors, who included more females, and clonal diversity was possibly underestimated. At study baseline, merely roughly 6 AZD1222 recipients were seropositive. The study sampled repertoires only after the peak T cell response.

The trim removed 8 bases at V and 2 bases at J, leaving 9 bases unmatched. The CDR3 consists of 15 residues. Germline CDR1 SGHDT, CDR2 YYEEEE. The genes are TRBV5-6 and TRBJ2-2; 7 positions match TRBD2. Source: peripheral blood, taken on day 0 of AZD1222 vaccination. This clonotype was obtained from an adult in good health. The CDR3 nucleotides read TGTGCCAGTCTGTCCGGACTAGAAAACACCGGGGAGCTGTTTTTT. Protein: CASLSGLENTGELFF.